This section outlines one T cell receptor (beta chain) sequence together with its context. In the source study's methods: Estimation of nucleated cell counts was performed using reference gene primer amplification. Data came from immunoSEQ multiplex PCR; TCRdb stores just in-frame clones and leaves some out. V, J and clone size are taken as reported in that table, and D and trimming were inferred from the DNA itself. The table has roughly 410,000 clones, around 89% seen once. The data belong to a study of blood T cell repertoires in COVID-19. Study information: COVID-19 samples collected from the United States, Italy and Spain covered acute and convalescent phases. T cells, B-cell-depleted T cells, or PBMCs supplied cDNA or gDNA.

The germline V gene has CDR1 SQVTM and CDR2 ANQGSEA. The CDR3 runs to 13 residues. With 6 bases removed from V and 0 bases from J, the gap between germline ends came to 11 bases. The TCR originated in a woman aged 35 to 49 with COVID-19, enrolled during active disease. This chain connects TRBV29-1 to TRBJ1-1; D may be TRBD1 (6 bases). The sample comprised peripheral blood. CDR3 sequence (DNA): TGCAGCGTGGGGGGGCGGCTGAACACTGAAGCTTTCTTT. The encoded protein is CSVGGRLNTEAFF.